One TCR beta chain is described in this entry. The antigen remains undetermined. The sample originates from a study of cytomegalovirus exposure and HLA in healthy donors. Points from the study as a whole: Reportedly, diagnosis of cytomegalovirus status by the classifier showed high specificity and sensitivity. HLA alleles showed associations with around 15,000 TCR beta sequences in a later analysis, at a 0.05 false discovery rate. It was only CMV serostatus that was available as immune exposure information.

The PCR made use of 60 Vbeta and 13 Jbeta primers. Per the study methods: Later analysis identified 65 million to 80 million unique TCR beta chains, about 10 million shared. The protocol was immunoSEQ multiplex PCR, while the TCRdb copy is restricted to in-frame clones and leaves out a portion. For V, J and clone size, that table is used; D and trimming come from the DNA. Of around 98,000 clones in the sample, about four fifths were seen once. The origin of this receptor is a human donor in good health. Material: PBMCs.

CDR3: CASSETGFGYGYTF. In DNA, the CDR3 is TGTGCCAGCAGTGAGACGGGTTTCGGCTATGGCTACACCTTC. The V call is TRBV2, the J call TRBJ1-2; no firm D call. The CDR3 covers 14 residues. Germline V CDR1 and CDR2: SNHLY, FYNNEI. V was shortened by 3 bases and J by 4 bases, with 12 bases between the two germline ends.